Each of the 22 T cell receptor beta chains below was sequenced from the same sample in a study of CD8 T cells in ankylosing spondylitis. Study-wide results and caveats: One TCR beta motif, made up of several highly homologous variants, appeared characteristic of ankylosing spondylitis blood.

Via MiXCR, TCRdb re-called the 5' RACE reads, giving one row per CDR3 protein. The sample holds some 840,000 distinct CDR3 sequences, approximately 12% seen once. These receptors lack a known antigen. Sample: blood, either unsorted or a sorted T cell fraction (not recorded which). These receptors all come from a male donor with ankylosing spondylitis.

This clonotype was picked up a small number of times. V is TRBV4-1 and J is TRBJ1-2; 9 positions agree with TRBD1. Trimming at V came to 0 bases and at J to 4 bases, leaving 3 bases not matched to a gene. The germline gives CDR1 MGHRA, CDR2 YSYEKL. The CDR3 is made up of 15 amino acids. The CDR3 loop is CASSQEATGGYGYTF. As DNA, the CDR3 is TGCGCCAGCAGCCAAGAGGCGACAGGGGGCTATGGCTACACCTTC.

This chain uses TRBV10-2 with TRBJ2-2; D unclear. With 4 bases removed from V and 1 base from J, the gap between germline ends came to 7 bases. This CDR3 spans 14 amino acids. Germline values: CDR1 WSHSY, CDR2 SAAADI. CDR3 protein: CASSVLVNTGELFF. CDR3 coding DNA: TGCGCCAGCAGTGTATTAGTGAACACCGGGGAGCTGTTTTTT.

With regard to this clonotype: One end of the junction varies from germline; a read error may be responsible. The chain uses TRBV7-7 and TRBJ2-3; D might be TRBD1 or TRBD2, each matching 5 bases. CDR1 and CDR2 from the germline V gene are SSHAT and FNYEAQ (reference sequence). This CDR3 spans 16 amino acids. This chain's CDR3 is CASSLARGEGTDTQYF. The CDR3 DNA reads as TGTGCTAGCAGCTTAGCAAGGGGAGAGGGCACAGATACGCAGTATTTT.

This chain uses TRBV24-1 with TRBJ2-7; 8 bases agree with TRBD1. Germline assignment: CDR1 KGHDR and CDR2 SFDVKD. The CDR3 runs 14 residues. Unmatched junction bases numbered 2, after V lost 3 bases and J lost 2 bases. CDR3: CATSDPGQAYEQYF. The CDR3 nucleotides are TGTGCCACCAGTGATCCGGGACAGGCCTACGAGCAGTACTTC.

The CDR3 spells CSMTENIQYF. The CDR3 DNA is TGCAGTATGACGGAAAACATTCAGTACTTC. The rearrangement joins TRBV20-1 to TRBJ2-4; no reliable D call. The ends were cut back, 8 bases at V and 5 bases at J, with 7 bases in the middle. Looked up from germline, CDR1 is DFQATT and CDR2 is SNEGSKA (reference sequence). This CDR3 region has 10 residues.

This clonotype was observed a handful of times. The V gene is TRBV7-9, the J gene TRBJ1-6; D possibly corresponds to TRBD1 (5 bases). The CDR3 runs 14 residues. V lost 3 bases and J 13 bases, leaving 16 bases between the germline ends. Germline-derived CDR1 and CDR2 are SEHNR and FQNEAQ (reference sequence). CDR3 residues: CASSFLTGPGPLHF. CDR3 coding DNA: TGTGCCAGCAGCTTTCTGACGGGACCAGGGCCCCTCCACTTT.

This clonotype was found a few times. The gene calls are TRBV6-2 or TRBV6-3 and TRBJ2-5, with 10 bases identical to TRBD2. The CDR3 contains 15 residues. The germline V gene has CDR1 MNHEY and CDR2 SVGEGT. V lost 6 bases and J lost 2; bases outside the gene matches: 6. CDR3 DNA: TGTGCCAGCAGATCACTAGCGGGACGTCAAGAGACCCAGTACTTC. It encodes CASRSLAGRQETQYF.

The CDR3 spells CASSLENRGVDTQYF. The CDR3 region has the DNA TGTGCCAGCAGCCTAGAAAACAGGGGAGTAGATACGCAGTATTTT. The rearrangement joins TRBV12-3 or TRBV12-4 to TRBJ2-3; TRBD1 matches 7 bases. The CDR3 loop spans 15 amino acids. Trimming cost V 6 bases and J 5 bases; bases outside gene matches: 11.

This clonotype was counted a few times. For the CDR3, the DNA is TGTGCCAGCAGCTTGGGGGGCTTCAGGAACACTGAAGCTTTCTTT. Its protein is CASSLGGFRNTEAFF. This chain connects TRBV5-4 to TRBJ1-1, with a weak D call TRBD1 (5 bases). Trimming left V 0 bases short and J 1 base short, with 10 bases between. The germline CDR1 and CDR2 sequences are SGHNT and YYREEE (reference sequence). There are 15 residues in the CDR3.

The chain has TRBV7-9 and TRBJ2-2; no clear D. Trimming removed 3 bases at V and 0 bases at J, with 14 bases between. Germline-derived CDR1 and CDR2 are SEHNR and FQNEAQ (reference sequence). This CDR3 comprises 17 residues. In DNA, the CDR3 is TGTGCCAGCAGCTTGAAGCCAGGCTTCGCGAACACCGGGGAGCTGTTTTTT. Residues: CASSLKPGFANTGELFF.

The sample holds a few counts of this clonotype. V is TRBV6-1 and J is TRBJ2-7; no firm D call. The V and J ends lost 6 bases and 3 bases respectively, with 15 bases between them. The germline V gene encodes CDR1 MNHNS and CDR2 SASEGT. The CDR3 loop spans 14 amino acids. The chain's CDR3 is CASSPARSYYEQYF. Written as DNA, the CDR3 is TGTGCCAGCAGCCCAGCCCGGAGCTACTACGAGCAGTACTTC.

The chain couples TRBV7-2 to TRBJ2-1; tentatively, D is TRBD1 or TRBD2 (5 bases each). This CDR3 contains 13 residues. Trimming took off 5 bases at V and 10 bases at J, with 15 bases between the two ends. Per the germline V gene, CDR1 is SGHTA and CDR2 is FQGNSA. The CDR3 nucleotides read TGTGCCAGCAGCGCGAACTGGGGGTTCGAGCAGTTCTTC. Translated, it gives CASSANWGFEQFF.

Many counts were recorded for this clonotype. CDR3 protein: CATSRGGTYRRHEQFF. The CDR3 DNA is TGTGCCACCAGCAGAGGAGGGACTTACCGGCGGCATGAGCAGTTCTTC. J is TRBJ2-1 and V is TRBV15, with TRBD2 as a possible D gene (6 bases). The CDR3 totals 16 residues. Germline V gene sequence: CDR1 LNHNV, CDR2 YYDKDF (reference sequence). V was cut by 1 base and J by 8 bases, with 18 bases left in between. The full variable domain, its missing parts supplied by reference TRBV15 and TRBJ2-1, is DAMVIQNPRYQVTQFGKPVTLSCSQTLNHNVMYWYQQKSSQAPKLLFHYYDKDFNNEADTPDNFQSRRPNTSFCFLDIRSPGLGDTAMYLCATSRGGTYRRHEQFFGPGTRLTVL.

The genes are TRBV5-1 and TRBJ2-7, with D perhaps TRBD1 (6 bases). CDR1 and CDR2 from the germline V gene are SGHRS and YFSETQ. There are 14 residues in the CDR3. The V end lost 4 bases, the J end lost 4 bases, and 15 bases lay between the germline ends. The CDR3 spells CASSLRDNQYEQYF. CDR3 bases: TGCGCCAGCAGCCTACGGGACAACCAATACGAGCAGTACTTC. The variable domain in full, with the rest retrieved from reference TRBV5-1 and TRBJ2-7, is KAGVTQTPRYLIKTRGQQVTLSCSPISGHRSVSWYQQTPGQGLQFLFEYFSETQRNKGNFPGRFSGRQFSNSRSEMNVSTLELGDSALYLCASSLRDNQYEQYFGPGTRLTVT.

Regarding this clonotype: Given a much more abundant clone one base away, this may be a read error. V and J are TRBV5-1 and TRBJ2-7; TRBD1 matches at 9 bases. Germline loops: CDR1 SGHRS, CDR2 YFSETQ. The CDR3 covers 14 residues. CDR3 in amino acids: CASSPTGGHYGQYF. CDR3 DNA sequence: TGCGCCAGCAGCCCAACAGGGGGCCACTACGGGCAGTACTTC.

This clonotype was seen many times. V is TRBV5-4 and J is TRBJ2-1, with 13 bases that match TRBD2. CDR1 is SGHNT, CDR2 YYREEE, per germline (reference sequence). V dropped 3 bases and J dropped 4; count of bases not matched to a gene: 4. The CDR3 extends over 16 amino acids. This CDR3 reads CASSSWTSGGYNEQFF. In nucleotides, the CDR3 is TGTGCCAGCAGCTCTTGGACTAGCGGGGGATACAATGAGCAGTTCTTC.

The gene calls are TRBV5-1 and TRBJ2-1, with 9 bases aligning to TRBD2. The CDR3 is 16 residues long. CDR1 is SGHRS, CDR2 YFSETQ, per germline. With V trimmed by 2 bases and J by 7 bases, 10 bases remained unmatched. CDR3 loop: CASSFRAGGLKNEQFF. The CDR3 nucleotides are TGCGCCAGCAGCTTTCGGGCGGGAGGGTTAAAGAATGAGCAGTTCTTC.

In this sample, this clonotype turned up many times. This rearrangement joins TRBV27 to TRBJ2-1, with 7 nucleotides matching TRBD1. This CDR3 is built from 14 residues. Trimming at V came to 6 bases and at J to 3 bases, leaving 5 bases not matched to a gene. Per germline, CDR1 MNHEY and CDR2 SMNVEV (reference sequence). Here the CDR3 reads CASSSRTGYNEQFF. CDR3 bases: TGTGCCAGCAGCTCCCGGACAGGCTACAATGAGCAGTTCTTC.

This clonotype has only a few counts. The chain couples TRBV19 to TRBJ2-3, with TRBD2 matching 7 bases. The CDR3 is 16 amino acids. After removal of 5 bases from V and 0 bases from J, the junction contained 8 bases not matched to a gene. The germline CDR1 and CDR2 sequences are LNHDA and SQIVND (reference sequence). The CDR3 reads CASSPSGLRSTDTQYF. As DNA, the CDR3 is TGTGCCAGTAGTCCCTCGGGACTACGTAGCACAGATACGCAGTATTTT. Based on the CDR3 plus reference TRBV19 and TRBJ2-3, the full variable domain is DGGITQSPKYLFRKEGQNVTLSCEQNLNHDAMYWYRQDPGQGLRLIYYSQIVNDFQKGDIAEGYSVSREKKESFPLTVTSAQKNPTAFYLCASSPSGLRSTDTQYFGPGTRLTVL.

This chain connects TRBV4-2 to TRBJ2-7; the match to TRBD2 covers 10 bases. CDR3 length: 19 amino acids. CDR1 and CDR2 (germline): LGHNA, YNFKEQ. After removal of 1 base from V and 6 bases from J, the junction contained 18 bases not matched to a gene. The CDR3 protein is CASSQAMASGSIRGREQYF. CDR3 DNA sequence: TGTGCCAGCAGCCAAGCCATGGCTAGCGGGAGTATTAGAGGACGCGAGCAGTACTTC.

There are a few counts of this clonotype. The V and J genes are TRBV12-3 or TRBV12-4 and TRBJ1-6; D not certain. The CDR3 sequence is 13 residues long. The V gene lost 7 bases and the J gene lost 9 bases, with 13 bases spanning the gap. In nucleotides, the CDR3 is TGTGCCAGCACGGGCACCTTAACTTCACCCCTCCACTTT. This encodes CASTGTLTSPLHF.

This clonotype was observed at least ten times. The chain links TRBV15 to TRBJ2-7, with D unclear. The ends were cut back, 0 bases at V and 7 bases at J, with 13 bases in the middle. The CDR3 extends over 14 amino acids. Germline V gene data show CDR1 as LNHNV and CDR2 as YYDKDF (reference sequence). The CDR3 DNA reads TGTGCCACCAGCAGAGATTTCGCCCCTGGAGAGCAGTACTTC. Protein sequence: CATSRDFAPGEQYF.